This entry describes one T cell receptor beta chain. Antigen: not known. A single record per CDR3 protein comes from TCRdb applying MiXCR to the 5' RACE reads. Here the sample spans a few hundred thousand distinct CDR3 sequences, roughly 3% being singletons. The CDR3 runs 15 residues. V was trimmed by 4 bases and J by 0 bases, leaving 12 bases between them. Germline V gene lookup returns CDR1 ENHRY and CDR2 SYGVKD. The sample belongs to a study of T cells after yellow fever vaccination. General observations from the study: Overall, a small share of clonotypes was seen in both CD4 and CD8 compartments.

The chain links TRBV10-3 to TRBJ1-1; D is unclear. Material: CD4+ T cells sorted from PBMCs, obtained 10 days after the yellow fever booster vaccination. This clonotype was sampled from a man aged 18 to 29 who received the YFV17D yellow fever vaccine. The CDR3 here is CAISVQAFMNTEAFF. DNA of the CDR3: TGTGCCATCAGTGTCCAGGCATTCATGAACACTGAAGCTTTCTTT.